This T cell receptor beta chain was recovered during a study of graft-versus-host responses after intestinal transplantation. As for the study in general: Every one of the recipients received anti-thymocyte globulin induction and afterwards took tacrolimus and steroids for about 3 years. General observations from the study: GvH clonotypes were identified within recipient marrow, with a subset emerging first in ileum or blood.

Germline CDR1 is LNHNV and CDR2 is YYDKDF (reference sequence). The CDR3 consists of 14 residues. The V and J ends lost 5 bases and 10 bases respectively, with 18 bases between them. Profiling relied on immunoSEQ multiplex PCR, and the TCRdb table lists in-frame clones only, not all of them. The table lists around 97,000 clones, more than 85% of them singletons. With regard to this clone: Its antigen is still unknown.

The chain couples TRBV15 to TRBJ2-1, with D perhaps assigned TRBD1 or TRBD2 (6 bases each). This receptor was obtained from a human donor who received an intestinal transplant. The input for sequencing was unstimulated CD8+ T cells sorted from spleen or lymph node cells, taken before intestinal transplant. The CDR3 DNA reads TGTGCCACCAGCCCCACCCCGGGGGCCCAAGAGCAGTTCTTC. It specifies CATSPTPGAQEQFF. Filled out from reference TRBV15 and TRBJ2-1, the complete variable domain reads DAMVIQNPRYQVTQFGKPVTLSCSQTLNHNVMYWYQQKSSQAPKLLFHYYDKDFNNEADTPDNFQSRRPNTSFCFLDIRSPGLGDTAMYLCATSPTPGAQEQFFGPGTRLTVL.